These 10 T cell receptor beta chains were sequenced from one sample in a study of pediatric ulcerative colitis. Generated by immunoSEQ multiplex PCR, the TCRdb table keeps only in-frame clones and is missing some. In the table there are 15,000 to 20,000 clones, 80% of which are singletons. The rectum was sampled with one to two pinch biopsies at colonoscopy. The sequencing sample was made of gut tissue. The receptors were sampled from a boy under 18 who was a control in a study of pediatric ulcerative colitis.

The genes are TRBV18 and TRBJ2-7; maybe TRBD1 (6 bases). V was trimmed by 6 bases and J by 3 bases, leaving 12 bases between them. The germline V gene encodes CDR1 KGHSH and CDR2 LQKENI. CDR3 length equals 13 residues. The CDR3 here is CASSQTGFYEQYF. In DNA, the CDR3 is TGTGCCAGCTCGCAAACAGGGTTCTACGAGCAGTACTTC.

The genes are TRBV20-1 and TRBJ2-7; D uncertain. Germline assignment: CDR1 DFQATT and CDR2 SNEGSKA (reference sequence). The CDR3 length is 10 residues. Trimming took 6 bases from V and 3 from J, leaving 6 bases between them. In DNA form, the CDR3 reads TGCAGTGCATCCAACTACGAGCAGTACTTC. It encodes CSASNYEQYF.

This clone rates as large (0.1 to 1%). V gene TRBV13 combines with J gene TRBJ2-7; D is perhaps TRBD1 (5 bases). Germline values: CDR1 PRHDT, CDR2 FYEKMQ (reference sequence). Trimming took off 2 bases at V and 2 bases at J, with 19 bases between the two ends. The length of the CDR3 is 17 residues. The CDR3 loop reads CASSLTSGAGSTYEQYF. In DNA, the CDR3 is TGTGCCAGCAGCTTAACGAGTGGGGCAGGGTCTACCTACGAGCAGTACTTC.

The chain recombines TRBV7-9 with TRBJ2-5, with TRBD1 identical over 11 bases. J gave up 4 bases and V 5 bases, and 6 bases lay outside the gene matches. Germline CDR1 and CDR2: SEHNR and FQNEAQ (reference sequence). The CDR3 is 15 residues long. The CDR3 DNA reads as TGTGCCAGCAGCCGCGGGACAGGGGGAGGAGAGACCCAGTACTTC. Translating it yields CASSRGTGGGETQYF.

The chain is built from TRBV9 and TRBJ2-1; D not certain. V dropped 4 bases and J dropped 0 bases, with 8 bases sitting between them. The CDR3 contains 14 residues. Germline CDR1 and CDR2: SGDLS and YYNGEE. The chain's CDR3 is CASSYPDSYNEQFF. CDR3 nucleotide sequence: TGTGCCAGCAGCTACCCCGACTCCTACAATGAGCAGTTCTTC.

The chain combines TRBV19 with TRBJ2-7; 9 positions agree with TRBD2. Germline V CDR1 and CDR2: LNHDA, SQIVND (reference sequence). The CDR3 loop spans 15 amino acids. V shed 1 base and J 2 bases; nucleotides not matched to a gene: 3. This CDR3 reads CASSIGGGGTYEQYF. In nucleotides, the CDR3 is TGTGCCAGTAGTATAGGCGGGGGGGGAACCTACGAGCAGTACTTC.

The chain employs TRBV9 and TRBJ2-7, with D maybe TRBD1 (5 bases). Deletions cut 4 bases from V and 0 bases from J, with 14 bases between. The V gene's germline CDR1 is SGDLS and CDR2 YYNGEE. The CDR3 has 15 residues. For the CDR3, the DNA is TGTGCCAGCAGCCCGAAATTGGGGCGCTCCTACGAGCAGTACTTC. Its protein product is CASSPKLGRSYEQYF.

This rearrangement joins TRBV18 to TRBJ2-1; D unresolved. This CDR3 spans 13 amino acids. Trimming took off 0 bases at V and 8 bases at J, with 8 bases between the two ends. Germline loops: CDR1 KGHSH, CDR2 LQKENI. The CDR3 DNA sequence: TGTGCCAGCTCACCACCGTCACGAGATGAGCAGTTCTTC. Its protein is CASSPPSRDEQFF.

The chain employs TRBV6-5 and TRBJ1-1, with D uncertain. Germline V CDR1 and CDR2: MNHEY, SVGAGI. The germline V and J ends were trimmed by 0 bases and 6 bases, with 8 bases remaining between them. This CDR3 region has 13 residues. The CDR3 DNA reads TGTGCCAGCAGTTACTCGGGGTCTGCTGAAGCTTTCTTT. Residues: CASSYSGSAEAFF.

This clone was seen a few times. The genes are TRBV6-1 and TRBJ2-2, with D possibly TRBD1 on 6 matching bases. The V end lost 6 bases, the J end lost 6 bases, and 14 bases lay between the germline ends. This CDR3 spans 14 amino acids. Germline CDR1 is MNHNS and CDR2 is SASEGT. The CDR3 here is CASSQGRTAGELFF. The CDR3 coding sequence is TGTGCCAGCAGCCAGGGGCGGACAGCCGGGGAGCTGTTTTTT.